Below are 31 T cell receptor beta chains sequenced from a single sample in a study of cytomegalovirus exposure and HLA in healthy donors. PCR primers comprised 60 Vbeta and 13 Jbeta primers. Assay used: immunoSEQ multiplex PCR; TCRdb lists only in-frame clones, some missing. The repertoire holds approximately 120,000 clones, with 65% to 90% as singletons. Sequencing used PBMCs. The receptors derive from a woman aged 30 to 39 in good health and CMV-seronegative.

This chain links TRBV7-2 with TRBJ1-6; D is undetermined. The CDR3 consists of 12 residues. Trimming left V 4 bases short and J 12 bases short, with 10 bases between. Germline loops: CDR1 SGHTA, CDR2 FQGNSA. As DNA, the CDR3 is TGTGCCAGCAGCTGGACTATTCTACCCCTCCACTTT. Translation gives CASSWTILPLHF. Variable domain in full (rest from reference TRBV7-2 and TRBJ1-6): GAGVSQSPSNKVTEKGKDVELRCDPISGHTALYWYRQSLGQGLEFLIYFQGNSAPDKSGLPSDRFSAERTGGSVSTLTIQRTQQEDSAVYLCASSWTILPLHFGNGTRLTVT.

The chain's CDR3 is CASSQAEGANYGYTF. As DNA, the CDR3 is TGTGCCAGCAGCCAAGCAGAAGGAGCTAACTATGGCTACACCTTC. The rearrangement uses TRBV4-2 and TRBJ1-2; D is ambiguous. The CDR3 is 15 residues long. Trimming removed 1 base at V and 0 bases at J, with 9 bases between. Germline V gives CDR1 LGHNA, CDR2 YNFKEQ.

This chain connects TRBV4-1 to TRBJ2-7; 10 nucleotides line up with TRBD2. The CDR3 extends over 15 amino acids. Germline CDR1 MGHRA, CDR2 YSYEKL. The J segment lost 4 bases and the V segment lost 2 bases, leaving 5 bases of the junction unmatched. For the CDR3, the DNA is TGCGCCAGCAGCCAAACCGGACTAGCGGTGTACGAGCAGTACTTC. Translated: CASSQTGLAVYEQYF.

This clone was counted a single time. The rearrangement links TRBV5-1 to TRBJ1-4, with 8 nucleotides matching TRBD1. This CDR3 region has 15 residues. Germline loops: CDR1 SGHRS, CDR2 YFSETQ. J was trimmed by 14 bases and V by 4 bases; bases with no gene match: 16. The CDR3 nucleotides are TGCGCCAGCAGCGCACAGGGGGGCGCGGGCGTTGGTCTGTTTTTT. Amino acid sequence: CASSAQGGAGVGLFF.

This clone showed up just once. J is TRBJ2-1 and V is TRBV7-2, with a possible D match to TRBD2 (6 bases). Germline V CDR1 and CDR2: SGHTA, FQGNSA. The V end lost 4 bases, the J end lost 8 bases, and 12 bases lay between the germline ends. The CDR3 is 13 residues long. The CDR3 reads CASSSGAGYEQFF. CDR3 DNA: TGTGCCAGCAGCTCCGGTGCGGGGTATGAGCAGTTCTTC.

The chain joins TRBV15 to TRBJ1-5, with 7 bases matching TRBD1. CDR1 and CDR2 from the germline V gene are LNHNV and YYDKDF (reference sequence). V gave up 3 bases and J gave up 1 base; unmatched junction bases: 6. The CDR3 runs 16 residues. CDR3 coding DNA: TGTGCCACCAGCAGGCTATGGACAGGCAGCAATCAGCCCCAGCATTTT. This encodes CATSRLWTGSNQPQHF.

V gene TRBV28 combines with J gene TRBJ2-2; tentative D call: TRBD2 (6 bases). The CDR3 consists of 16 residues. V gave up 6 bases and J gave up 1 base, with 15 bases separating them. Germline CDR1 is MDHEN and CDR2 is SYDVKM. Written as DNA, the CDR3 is TGTGCCAGCAGGAGAAGGGGAGGAGGGAACACCGGGGAGCTGTTTTTT. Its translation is CASRRRGGGNTGELFF.

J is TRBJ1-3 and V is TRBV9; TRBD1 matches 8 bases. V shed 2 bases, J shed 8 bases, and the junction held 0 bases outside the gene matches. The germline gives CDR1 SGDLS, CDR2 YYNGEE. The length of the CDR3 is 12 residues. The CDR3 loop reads CASSVTGDTIYF. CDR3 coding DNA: TGTGCCAGCAGCGTGACAGGGGACACCATATATTTT.

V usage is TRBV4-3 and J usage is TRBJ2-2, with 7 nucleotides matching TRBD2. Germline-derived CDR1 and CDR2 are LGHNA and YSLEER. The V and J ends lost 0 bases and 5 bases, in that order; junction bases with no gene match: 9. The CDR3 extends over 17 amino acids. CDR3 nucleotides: TGCGCCAGCAGCCAAGACGGGGCGGGAGAAGTAACCGGGGAGCTGTTTTTT. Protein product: CASSQDGAGEVTGELFF.

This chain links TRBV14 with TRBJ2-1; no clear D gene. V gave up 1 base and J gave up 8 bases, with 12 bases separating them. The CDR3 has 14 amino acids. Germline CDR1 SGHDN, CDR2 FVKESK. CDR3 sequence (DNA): TGTGCCAGCAGCCAAGGAGAGTCCTTGGATGAGCAGTTCTTC. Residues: CASSQGESLDEQFF.

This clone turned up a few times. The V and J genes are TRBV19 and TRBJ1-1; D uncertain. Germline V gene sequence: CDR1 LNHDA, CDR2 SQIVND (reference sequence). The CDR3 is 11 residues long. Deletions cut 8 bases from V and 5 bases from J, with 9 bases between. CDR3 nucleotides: TGTGCCAGTGCCCAGGTAACTGAAGCTTTCTTT. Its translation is CASAQVTEAFF.

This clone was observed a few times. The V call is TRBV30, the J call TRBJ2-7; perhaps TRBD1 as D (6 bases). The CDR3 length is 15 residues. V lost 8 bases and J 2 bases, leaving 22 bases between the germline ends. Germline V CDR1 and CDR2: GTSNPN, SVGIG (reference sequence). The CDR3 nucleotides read TGTGCCGGAACCCACGAGGGGGAAATGGCCTACGAGCAGTACTTC. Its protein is CAGTHEGEMAYEQYF.

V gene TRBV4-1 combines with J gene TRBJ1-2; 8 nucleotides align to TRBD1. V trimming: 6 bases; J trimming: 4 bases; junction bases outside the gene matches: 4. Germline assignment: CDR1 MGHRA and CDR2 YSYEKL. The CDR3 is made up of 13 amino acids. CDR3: CASSRTGFYGYTF. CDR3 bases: TGCGCCAGCAGTCGGACAGGGTTCTATGGCTACACCTTC.

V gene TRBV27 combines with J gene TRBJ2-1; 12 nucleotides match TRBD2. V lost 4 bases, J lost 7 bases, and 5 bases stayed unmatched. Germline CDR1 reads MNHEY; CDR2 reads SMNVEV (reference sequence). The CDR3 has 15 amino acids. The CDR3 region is CASSSRLAGENEQFF. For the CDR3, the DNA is TGTGCCAGCAGTTCCCGACTAGCGGGAGAGAATGAGCAGTTCTTC.

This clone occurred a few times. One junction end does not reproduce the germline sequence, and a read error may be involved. In DNA, the CDR3 is TGTTCCAGCAGCTTTGATGGGACAGGGGGTAAAGATGGCTACACCTTC. Translation gives CSSSFDGTGGKDGYTF. The V call is TRBV7-9, the J call TRBJ1-2, with 11 bases that match TRBD1. There are 16 residues in the CDR3. Looked up from germline, CDR1 is SEHNR and CDR2 is FQNEAQ (reference sequence).

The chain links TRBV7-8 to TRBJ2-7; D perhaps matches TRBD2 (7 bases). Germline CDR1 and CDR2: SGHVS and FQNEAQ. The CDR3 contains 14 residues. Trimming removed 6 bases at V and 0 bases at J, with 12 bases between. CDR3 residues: CASSRGGSSYEQYF. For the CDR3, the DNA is TGTGCCAGCAGTAGGGGGGGCAGCTCCTACGAGCAGTACTTC.

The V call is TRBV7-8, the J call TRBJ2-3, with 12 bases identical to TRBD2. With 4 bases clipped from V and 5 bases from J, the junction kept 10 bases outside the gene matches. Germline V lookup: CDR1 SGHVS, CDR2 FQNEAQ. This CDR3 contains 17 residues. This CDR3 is CASSSRLAGDIRDTQYF. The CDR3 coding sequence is TGTGCCAGCAGCTCGAGACTAGCGGGAGACATAAGAGATACGCAGTATTTT.

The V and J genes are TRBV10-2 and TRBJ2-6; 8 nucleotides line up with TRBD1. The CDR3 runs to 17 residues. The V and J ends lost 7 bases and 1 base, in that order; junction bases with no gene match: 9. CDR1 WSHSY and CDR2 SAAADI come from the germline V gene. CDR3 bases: TGCGCCAGCACCGAATACCAGGGGGCGTCTGGGGCCAACGTCCTGACTTTC. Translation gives CASTEYQGASGANVLTF.

The CDR3 nucleotides are TGTGCCAGCAGACGGACAGGGGGCTTGGGCACTGAAGCTTTCTTT. This gives the protein CASRRTGGLGTEAFF. The V and J genes are TRBV2 and TRBJ1-1, with 11 bases matching TRBD1. The CDR3 has 15 amino acids. The germline CDR1 and CDR2 sequences are SNHLY and FYNNEI. J was trimmed by 4 bases and V by 6 bases; bases with no gene match: 7.

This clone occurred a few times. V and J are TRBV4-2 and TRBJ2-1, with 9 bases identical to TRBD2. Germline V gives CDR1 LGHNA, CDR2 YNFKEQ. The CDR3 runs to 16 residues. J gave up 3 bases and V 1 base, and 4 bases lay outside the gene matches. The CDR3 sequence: CASSQVQREVYNEQFF. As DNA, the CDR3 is TGTGCCAGCAGCCAAGTCCAGCGGGAGGTCTACAATGAGCAGTTCTTC.

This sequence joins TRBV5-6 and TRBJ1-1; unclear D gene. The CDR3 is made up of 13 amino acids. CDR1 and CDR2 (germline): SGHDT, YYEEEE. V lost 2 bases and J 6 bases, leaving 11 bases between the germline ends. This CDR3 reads CASSLGSRPEAFF. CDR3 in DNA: TGTGCCAGCAGCTTAGGATCGAGGCCTGAAGCTTTCTTT.

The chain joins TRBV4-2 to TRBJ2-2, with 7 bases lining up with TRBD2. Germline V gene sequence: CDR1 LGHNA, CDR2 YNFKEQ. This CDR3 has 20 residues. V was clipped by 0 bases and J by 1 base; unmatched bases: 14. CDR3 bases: TGTGCCAGCAGCCAAGATTGGGGTAGGGCGGGGGTGAGGAACACCGGGGAGCTGTTTTTT. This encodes CASSQDWGRAGVRNTGELFF.

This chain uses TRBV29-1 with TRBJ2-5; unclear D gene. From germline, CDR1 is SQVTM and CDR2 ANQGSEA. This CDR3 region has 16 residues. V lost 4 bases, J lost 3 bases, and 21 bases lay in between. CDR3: CSVAPGSAVEKETQYF. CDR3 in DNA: TGCAGCGTTGCCCCCGGGTCAGCAGTTGAAAAAGAGACCCAGTACTTC.

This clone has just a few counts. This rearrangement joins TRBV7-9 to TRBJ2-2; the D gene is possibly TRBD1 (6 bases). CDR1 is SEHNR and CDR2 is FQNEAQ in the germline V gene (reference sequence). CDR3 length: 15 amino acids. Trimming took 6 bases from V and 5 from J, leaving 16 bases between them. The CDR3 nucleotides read TGTGCCAGCAGGCTACAGGGTCGGAAAACCGGGGAGCTGTTTTTT. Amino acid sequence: CASRLQGRKTGELFF.

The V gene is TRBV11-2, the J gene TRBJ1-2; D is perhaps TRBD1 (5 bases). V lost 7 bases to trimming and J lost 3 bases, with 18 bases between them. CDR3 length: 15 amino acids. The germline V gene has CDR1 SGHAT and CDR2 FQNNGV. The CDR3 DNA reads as TGTGCCAGCACCCCTCGAGGATCCAGGGACTATGGCTACACCTTC. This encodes CASTPRGSRDYGYTF.

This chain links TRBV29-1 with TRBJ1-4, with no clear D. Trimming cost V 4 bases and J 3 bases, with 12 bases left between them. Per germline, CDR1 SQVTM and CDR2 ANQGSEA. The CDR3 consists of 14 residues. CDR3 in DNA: TGCAGCGTTGCCCTCATCGGGGCTAATGAAAAACTGTTTTTT. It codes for CSVALIGANEKLFF.

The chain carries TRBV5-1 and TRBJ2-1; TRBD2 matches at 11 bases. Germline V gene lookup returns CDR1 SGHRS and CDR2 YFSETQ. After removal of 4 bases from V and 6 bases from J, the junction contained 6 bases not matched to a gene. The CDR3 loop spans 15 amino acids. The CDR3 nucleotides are TGCGCCAGCAGCGCGGCTAGCGGGAGGACCAATGAGCAGTTCTTC. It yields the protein CASSAASGRTNEQFF.

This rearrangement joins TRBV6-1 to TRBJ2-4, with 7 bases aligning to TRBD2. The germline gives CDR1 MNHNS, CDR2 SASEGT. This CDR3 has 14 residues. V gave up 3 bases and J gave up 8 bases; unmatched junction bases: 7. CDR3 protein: CASSDTSGVDIQYF. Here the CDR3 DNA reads TGTGCCAGCAGTGATACGAGCGGGGTCGACATTCAGTACTTC.

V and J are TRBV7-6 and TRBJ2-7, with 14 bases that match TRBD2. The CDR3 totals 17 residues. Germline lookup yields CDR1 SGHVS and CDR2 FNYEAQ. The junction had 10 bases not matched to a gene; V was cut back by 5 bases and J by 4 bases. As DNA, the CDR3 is TGTGCCAGCAGCCCTGGGACTAGCGGGAGTTACCATTACGAGCAGTACTTC. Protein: CASSPGTSGSYHYEQYF.

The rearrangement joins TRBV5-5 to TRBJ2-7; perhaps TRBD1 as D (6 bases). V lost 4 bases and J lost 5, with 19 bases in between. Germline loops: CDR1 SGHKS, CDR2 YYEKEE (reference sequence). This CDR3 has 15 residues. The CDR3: CASSHNTGLGHEQYF. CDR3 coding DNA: TGTGCCAGCAGCCACAATACAGGGTTAGGACACGAGCAGTACTTC.

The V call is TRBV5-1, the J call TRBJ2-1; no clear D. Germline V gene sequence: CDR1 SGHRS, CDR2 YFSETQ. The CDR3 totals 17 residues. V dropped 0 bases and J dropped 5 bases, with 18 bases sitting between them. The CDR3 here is CASSLDSTFSLDNEQFF. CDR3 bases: TGCGCCAGCAGCTTGGATTCCACGTTCAGTCTTGACAATGAGCAGTTCTTC.